This TCR beta chain was documented in a study of blood T cell repertoires in COVID-19. Overall study context: The analysed material was cDNA or gDNA that came from T cells, B-cell-depleted T cells, or PBMCs.

Germline loops: CDR1 GTSNPN, CDR2 SVGIG (reference sequence). V dropped 0 bases and J dropped 1 base, with 12 bases sitting between them. This CDR3 region has 15 residues. Using immunoSEQ multiplex PCR, the repertoire was profiled, and TCRdb retains in-frame clones only, with some absent. The sample lists 250,000 to 300,000 clones, around 87% occurring once. Seattle enrolled patients during active infection and tracked them longitudinally. The rearrangement uses TRBV30 and TRBJ1-1; possibly TRBD1 for D (6 bases). The sequence was obtained from an older woman with COVID-19, enrolled during active disease. The sample taken for sequencing was peripheral blood. CDR3 sequence: CAWSVRGASNTEAFF. The CDR3 coding sequence is TGTGCCTGGAGTGTACGGGGGGCCTCGAACACTGAAGCTTTCTTT.